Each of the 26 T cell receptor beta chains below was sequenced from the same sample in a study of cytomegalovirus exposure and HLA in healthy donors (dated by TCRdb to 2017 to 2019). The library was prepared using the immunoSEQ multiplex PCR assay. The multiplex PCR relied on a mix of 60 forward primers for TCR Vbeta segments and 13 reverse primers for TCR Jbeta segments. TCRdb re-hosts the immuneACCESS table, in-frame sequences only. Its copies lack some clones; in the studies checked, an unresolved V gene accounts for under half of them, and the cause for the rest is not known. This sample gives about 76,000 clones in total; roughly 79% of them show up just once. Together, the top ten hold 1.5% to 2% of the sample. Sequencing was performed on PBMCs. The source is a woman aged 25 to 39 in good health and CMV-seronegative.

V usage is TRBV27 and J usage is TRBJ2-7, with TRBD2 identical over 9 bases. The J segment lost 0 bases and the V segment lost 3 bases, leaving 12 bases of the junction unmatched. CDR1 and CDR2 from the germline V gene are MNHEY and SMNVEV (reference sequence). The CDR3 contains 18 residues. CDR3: CASSFASGIGVSSYEQYF. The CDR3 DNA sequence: TGTGCCAGCAGTTTCGCTAGCGGGATCGGCGTTAGCTCCTACGAGCAGTACTTC.

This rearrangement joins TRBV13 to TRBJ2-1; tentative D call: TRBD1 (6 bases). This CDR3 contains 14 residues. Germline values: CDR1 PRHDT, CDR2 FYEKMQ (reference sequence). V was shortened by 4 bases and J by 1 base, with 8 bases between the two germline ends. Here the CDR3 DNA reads TGTGCCAGCAGCTATACAGGGTCCTACAATGAGCAGTTCTTC. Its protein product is CASSYTGSYNEQFF.

The CDR3 region has the DNA TGTGCCTGGGCCACCCAAGGGGTTGAAAAACTGTTTTTT. Translated: CAWATQGVEKLFF. J is TRBJ1-4 and V is TRBV30; tentative D call: TRBD1 (5 bases). CDR3 length: 13 amino acids. Trimming stripped 5 bases from V and 7 bases from J, with 14 bases between. Germline V gene lookup returns CDR1 GTSNPN and CDR2 SVGIG (reference sequence).

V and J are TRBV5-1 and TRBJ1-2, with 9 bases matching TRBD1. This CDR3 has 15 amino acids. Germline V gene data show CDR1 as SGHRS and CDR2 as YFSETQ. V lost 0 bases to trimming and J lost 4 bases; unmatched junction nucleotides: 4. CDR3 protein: CASSLEGQGVYGYTF. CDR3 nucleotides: TGCGCCAGCAGCTTGGAGGGACAGGGAGTCTATGGCTACACCTTC.

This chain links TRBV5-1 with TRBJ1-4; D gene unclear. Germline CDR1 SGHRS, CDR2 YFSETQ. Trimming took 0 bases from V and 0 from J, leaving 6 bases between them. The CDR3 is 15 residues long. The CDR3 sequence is CASSLAVTTNEKLFF. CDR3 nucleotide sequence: TGCGCCAGCAGCTTGGCGGTCACAACTAATGAAAAACTGTTTTTT.

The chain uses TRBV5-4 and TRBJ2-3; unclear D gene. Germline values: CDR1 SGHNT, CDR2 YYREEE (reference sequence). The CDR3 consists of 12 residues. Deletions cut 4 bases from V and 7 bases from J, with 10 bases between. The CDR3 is CASSLSVNTQYF. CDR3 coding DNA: TGTGCCAGCAGCCTGAGCGTAAATACGCAGTATTTT.

The CDR3 coding sequence is TGTGCGTCCGGGGAAGGGGGCACGCCCTACGAGCAGTACTTC. Translated, it gives CASGEGGTPYEQYF. The rearrangement uses TRBV27 and TRBJ2-7; 7 positions match TRBD1. CDR1 MNHEY and CDR2 SMNVEV come from the germline V gene (reference sequence). The CDR3 spans 14 residues.

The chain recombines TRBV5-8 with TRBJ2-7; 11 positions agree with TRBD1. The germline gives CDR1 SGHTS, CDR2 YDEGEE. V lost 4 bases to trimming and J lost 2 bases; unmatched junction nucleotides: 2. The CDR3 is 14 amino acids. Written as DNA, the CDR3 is TGTGCCAGCAGCCTGGGACAGGGGGCCTACGAGCAGTACTTC. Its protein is CASSLGQGAYEQYF.

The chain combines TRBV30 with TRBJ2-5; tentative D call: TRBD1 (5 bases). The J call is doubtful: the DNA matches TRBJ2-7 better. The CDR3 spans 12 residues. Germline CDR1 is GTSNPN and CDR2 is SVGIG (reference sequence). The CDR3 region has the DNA TGTGCCTGGAAAGGCAATGGGGCCGAGCAGTACTTC. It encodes CAWKGNGAEQYF.

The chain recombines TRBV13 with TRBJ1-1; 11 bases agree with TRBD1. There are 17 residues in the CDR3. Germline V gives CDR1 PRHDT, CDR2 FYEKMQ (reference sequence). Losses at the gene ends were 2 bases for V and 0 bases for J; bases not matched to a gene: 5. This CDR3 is CASSLRTGGSLNTEAFF. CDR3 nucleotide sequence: TGTGCCAGCAGCTTAAGGACAGGGGGCTCCCTGAACACTGAAGCTTTCTTT.

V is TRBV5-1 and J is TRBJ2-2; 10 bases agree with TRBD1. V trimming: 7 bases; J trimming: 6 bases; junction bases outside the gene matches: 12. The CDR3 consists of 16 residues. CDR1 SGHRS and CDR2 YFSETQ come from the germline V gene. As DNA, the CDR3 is TGCGCCAGCTCACCCGGGACAGGGGTTTGGGCCGGGGAGCTGTTTTTT. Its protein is CASSPGTGVWAGELFF.

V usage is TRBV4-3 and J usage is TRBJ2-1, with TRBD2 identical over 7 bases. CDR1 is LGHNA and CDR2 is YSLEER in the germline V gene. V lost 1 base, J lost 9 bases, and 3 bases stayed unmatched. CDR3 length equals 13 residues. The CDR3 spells CASSQATSLEQFF. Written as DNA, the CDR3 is TGCGCCAGCAGCCAAGCGACTAGCCTTGAGCAGTTCTTC.

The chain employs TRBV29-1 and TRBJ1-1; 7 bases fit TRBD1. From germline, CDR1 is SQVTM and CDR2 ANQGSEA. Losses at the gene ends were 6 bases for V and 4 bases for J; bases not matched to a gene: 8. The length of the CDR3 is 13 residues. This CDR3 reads CSVRGPGGTEAFF. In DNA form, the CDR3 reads TGCAGCGTAAGGGGGCCCGGCGGCACTGAAGCTTTCTTT. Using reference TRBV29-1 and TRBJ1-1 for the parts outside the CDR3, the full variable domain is SAVISQKPSRDICQRGTSLTIQCQVDSQVTMMFWYRQQPGQSLTLIATANQGSEATYESGFVIDKFPISRPNLTFSTLTVSNMSPEDSSIYLCSVRGPGGTEAFFGQGTRLTVV.

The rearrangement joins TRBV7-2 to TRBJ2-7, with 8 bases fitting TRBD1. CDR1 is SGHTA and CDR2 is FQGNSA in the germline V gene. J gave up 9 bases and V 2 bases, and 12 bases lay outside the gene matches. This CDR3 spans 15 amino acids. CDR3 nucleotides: TGTGCCAGCAGCTTAATGACAGGGGCGAATACGGTGCAGTACTTC. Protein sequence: CASSLMTGANTVQYF.

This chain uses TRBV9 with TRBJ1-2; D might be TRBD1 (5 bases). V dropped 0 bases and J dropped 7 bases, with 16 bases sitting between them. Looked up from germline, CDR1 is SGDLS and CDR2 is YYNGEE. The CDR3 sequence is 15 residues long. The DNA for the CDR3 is TGTGCCAGCAGCGTAGATAAGGGGATCAGCCGTGGCTACACCTTC. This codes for CASSVDKGISRGYTF.

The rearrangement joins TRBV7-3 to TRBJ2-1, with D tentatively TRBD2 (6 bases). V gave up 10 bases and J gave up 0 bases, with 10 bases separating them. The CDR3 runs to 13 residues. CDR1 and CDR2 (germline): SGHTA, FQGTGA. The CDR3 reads CATSASSYNEQFF. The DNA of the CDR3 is TGTGCCACTAGCGCTAGCTCCTACAATGAGCAGTTCTTC.

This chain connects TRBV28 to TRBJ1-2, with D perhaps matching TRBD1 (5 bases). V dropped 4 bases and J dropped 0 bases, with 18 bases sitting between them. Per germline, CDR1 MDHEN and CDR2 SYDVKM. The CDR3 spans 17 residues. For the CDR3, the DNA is TGTGCCAGCAGTTCCTCAGGGTCACAAATTTCTAACTATGGCTACACCTTC. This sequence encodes CASSSSGSQISNYGYTF.

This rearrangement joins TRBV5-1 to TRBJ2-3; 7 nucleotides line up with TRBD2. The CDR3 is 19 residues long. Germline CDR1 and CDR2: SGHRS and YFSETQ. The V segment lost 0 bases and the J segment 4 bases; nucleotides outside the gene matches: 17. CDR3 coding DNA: TGCGCCAGCAGCTTGGCCCGGGTGGCTAGCGGCCTGGGAGCAGATACGCAGTATTTT. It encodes CASSLARVASGLGADTQYF.

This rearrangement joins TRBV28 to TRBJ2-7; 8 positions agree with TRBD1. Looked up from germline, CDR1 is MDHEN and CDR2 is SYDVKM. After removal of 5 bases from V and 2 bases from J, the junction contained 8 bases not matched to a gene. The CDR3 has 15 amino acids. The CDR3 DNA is TGTGCCAGCAGTCGCCCGGGACAGGCAACCTACGAGCAGTACTTC. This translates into CASSRPGQATYEQYF.

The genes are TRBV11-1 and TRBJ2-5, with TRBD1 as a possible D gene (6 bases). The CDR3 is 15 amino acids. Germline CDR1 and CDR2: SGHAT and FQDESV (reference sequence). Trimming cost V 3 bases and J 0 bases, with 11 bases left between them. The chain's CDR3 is CASSFEGVDQETQYF. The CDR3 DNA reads TGTGCCAGCAGCTTCGAGGGGGTGGACCAAGAGACCCAGTACTTC.

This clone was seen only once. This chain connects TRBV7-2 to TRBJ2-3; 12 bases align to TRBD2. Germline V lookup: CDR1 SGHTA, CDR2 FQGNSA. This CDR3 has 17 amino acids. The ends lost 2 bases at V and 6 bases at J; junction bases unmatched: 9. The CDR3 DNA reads TGTGCCAGCAGCTTACCCCTTCTAGCGGGAGGGGCGGATACGCAGTATTTT. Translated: CASSLPLLAGGADTQYF.

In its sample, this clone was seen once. This CDR3 reads CASSPTPQGNTEAFF. The CDR3 bases are TGTGCCAGCAGCCCCACCCCACAGGGGAACACTGAAGCTTTCTTT. V and J are TRBV13 and TRBJ1-1, with a possible D match to TRBD1 (6 bases). The V and J ends lost 5 bases and 1 base respectively, with 14 bases between them. Per the germline V gene, CDR1 is PRHDT and CDR2 is FYEKMQ (reference sequence). This CDR3 has 15 amino acids.

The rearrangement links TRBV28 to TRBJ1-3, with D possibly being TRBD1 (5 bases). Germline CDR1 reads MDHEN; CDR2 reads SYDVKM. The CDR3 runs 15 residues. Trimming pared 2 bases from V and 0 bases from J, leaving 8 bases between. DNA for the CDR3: TGTGCCAGCAGTTTACGCAGGGCCTCTGGAAACACCATATATTTT. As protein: CASSLRRASGNTIYF.

The CDR3 coding sequence is TGCAGTGTAAAGTTTATGGGGGCAGGTCAGCCCCAGCATTTT. This encodes CSVKFMGAGQPQHF. The chain combines TRBV29-1 with TRBJ1-5; TRBD1 might be the D (6 bases). The CDR3 runs to 14 residues. Germline V gene sequence: CDR1 SQVTM, CDR2 ANQGSEA.

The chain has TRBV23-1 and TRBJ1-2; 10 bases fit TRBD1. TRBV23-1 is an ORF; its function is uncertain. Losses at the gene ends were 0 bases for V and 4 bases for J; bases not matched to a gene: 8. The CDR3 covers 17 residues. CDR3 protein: CASSQSRDRGRGYGYTF. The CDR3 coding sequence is TGCGCCAGCAGTCAATCGAGGGACAGGGGAAGGGGCTATGGCTACACCTTC.

CDR3 nucleotides: TGCGCCAGCAGCGTTCAGGGGAGCGACGAGCAGTACTTC. Protein sequence: CASSVQGSDEQYF. V and J are TRBV5-1 and TRBJ2-7; a weak D match, TRBD1 (6 bases). With 4 bases removed from V and 5 bases from J, the gap between germline ends came to 13 bases. This CDR3 is built from 13 residues. Germline V gene data show CDR1 as SGHRS and CDR2 as YFSETQ.